The 5 T cell receptor beta chains below were found in one sample sequenced in a study of CD8+CD57+ T cells in acquired aplastic anemia. All sequencing subjects had displayed CD8+CD57+ cell expansion on flow cytometry. Investigators profiled TCR beta VDJ and CDR3 from genomic DNA template. TCRdb re-analysed the reads in MiXCR, keeping a single row per CDR3 protein. The profile shows 160,000 or so distinct CDR3 sequences, 40% to 55% of them singletons. Material for sequencing was sorted CD4+, CD8+, or CD8+CD57+ T cells (not recorded which) from PBMCs. These receptors were collected from a human donor with aplastic anemia.

The table lists this clonotype with many counts. CDR3: CASSLGLGVNSPLHF. The CDR3 DNA sequence: TGTGCCAGCAGCTTGGGTCTCGGGGTGAACTCACCCCTCCACTTT. The chain combines TRBV7-9 with TRBJ1-6; D is uncertain. This CDR3 is 15 amino acids long. V shed 3 bases and J shed 10 bases, with 16 bases lying between them. The germline V gene has CDR1 SEHNR and CDR2 FQNEAQ (reference sequence).

This clonotype was seen many times. The chain uses TRBV6-1 and TRBJ1-6, with a weak D call TRBD1 (5 bases). CDR3 size: 14 residues. Trimming pared 3 bases from V and 5 bases from J, leaving 8 bases between. Looked up from germline, CDR1 is MNHNS and CDR2 is SASEGT. The CDR3 DNA reads TGTGCCAGCAGTGACAGGGTAAATAATTCACCCCTCCACTTT. Protein: CASSDRVNNSPLHF.

This clonotype was seen repeatedly, ten times or more. This chain links TRBV6-5 with TRBJ1-1; the D is unclear. The CDR3 covers 12 residues. Trimming stripped 4 bases from V and 9 bases from J, with 12 bases between. Germline loops: CDR1 MNHEY, CDR2 SVGAGI. The CDR3 DNA follows: TGTGCCAGCAGTTCCTCGGGCCTTCAAGCTTTCTTT. This translates into CASSSSGLQAFF.

The CDR3 nucleotides read TGTGCCAGCAGCTCAGGACAGGATGACTCCTACGAGCAGTACTTC. Residues: CASSSGQDDSYEQYF. The V gene is TRBV7-6, the J gene TRBJ2-7; TRBD1 agrees at 7 bases. Germline CDR1 and CDR2: SGHVS and FNYEAQ. The V and J ends lost 4 bases and 0 bases, in that order; junction bases with no gene match: 6. The CDR3 spans 15 residues.

This clonotype was detected many times. The V gene is TRBV19, the J gene TRBJ2-3; D is unresolved. Trimming took off 5 bases at V and 5 bases at J, with 17 bases between the two ends. Per the germline V gene, CDR1 is LNHDA and CDR2 is SQIVND (reference sequence). The CDR3 covers 15 residues. The DNA for the CDR3 is TGTGCCAGTAGTGTCTCTTCAACGGCGGTAGATACGCAGTATTTT. Protein product: CASSVSSTAVDTQYF.